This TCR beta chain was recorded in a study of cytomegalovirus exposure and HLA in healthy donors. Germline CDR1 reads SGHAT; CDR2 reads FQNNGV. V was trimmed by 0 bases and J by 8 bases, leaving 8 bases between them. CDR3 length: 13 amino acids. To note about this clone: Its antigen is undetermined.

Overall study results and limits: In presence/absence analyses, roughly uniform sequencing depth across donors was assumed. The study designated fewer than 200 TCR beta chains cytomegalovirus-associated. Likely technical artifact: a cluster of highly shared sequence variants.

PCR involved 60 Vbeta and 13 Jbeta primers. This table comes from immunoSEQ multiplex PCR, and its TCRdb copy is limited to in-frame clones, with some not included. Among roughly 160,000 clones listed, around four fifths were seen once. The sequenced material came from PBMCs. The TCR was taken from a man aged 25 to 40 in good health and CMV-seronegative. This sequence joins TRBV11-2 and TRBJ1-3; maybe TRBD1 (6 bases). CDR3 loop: CASSLEGAYTIYF. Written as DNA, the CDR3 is TGTGCCAGCAGCTTAGAGGGGGCTTACACCATATATTTT.